This passage covers 3 T cell receptor beta chains from one sample sequenced in a study of human T cells and chemical hapten exposure. Indicated time point: pre-sensitization, week 0. As for treatment: therapeutic diphenylcyclopropenone sensitization with weekly scalp DPC. TCRdb re-called the RACE reads with MiXCR, one entry per CDR3 protein. The table lists around 300,000 distinct CDR3 sequences, 7.5% to 8% of them singletons. The sequences come from whole blood, collected in connection with sensitization to the hapten diphenylcyclopropenone (DPC). The source of these receptors is a man aged 18 to 29 with alopecia areata. Some clones in this sample may be carry-over from other donors' samples.

This clonotype was counted a few times. V and J are TRBV10-3 and TRBJ2-3, with D possibly being TRBD2 (6 bases). V lost 8 bases, J lost 4 bases, and 13 bases lay in between. Germline values: CDR1 ENHRY, CDR2 SYGVKD. The CDR3 extends over 13 amino acids. The CDR3 region is CAIAAGRSDTQYF. Here the CDR3 DNA reads TGTGCCATCGCGGCAGGGAGGTCAGATACGCAGTATTTT.

The chain carries TRBV5-1 and TRBJ2-6, with TRBD1 as a possible D gene (6 bases). V was shortened by 1 base and J by 1 base, with 12 bases between the two germline ends. Germline V CDR1 and CDR2: SGHRS, YFSETQ. The CDR3 contains 17 residues. CDR3 sequence: CASSLTTGGSGANVLTF. The CDR3 DNA sequence: TGCGCCAGCAGCTTGACGACAGGTGGTTCTGGGGCCAACGTCCTGACTTTC.

This clonotype was counted a few times. In nucleotides, the CDR3 is TGTGCCAGCAGCAAAGAAGGCTTCGTCTCTGGAAACACCATATATTTT. Its translation: CASSKEGFVSGNTIYF. The gene calls are TRBV21-1 and TRBJ1-3. TRBV21-1 is described as a pseudogene. The CDR3 sequence is 16 residues long.